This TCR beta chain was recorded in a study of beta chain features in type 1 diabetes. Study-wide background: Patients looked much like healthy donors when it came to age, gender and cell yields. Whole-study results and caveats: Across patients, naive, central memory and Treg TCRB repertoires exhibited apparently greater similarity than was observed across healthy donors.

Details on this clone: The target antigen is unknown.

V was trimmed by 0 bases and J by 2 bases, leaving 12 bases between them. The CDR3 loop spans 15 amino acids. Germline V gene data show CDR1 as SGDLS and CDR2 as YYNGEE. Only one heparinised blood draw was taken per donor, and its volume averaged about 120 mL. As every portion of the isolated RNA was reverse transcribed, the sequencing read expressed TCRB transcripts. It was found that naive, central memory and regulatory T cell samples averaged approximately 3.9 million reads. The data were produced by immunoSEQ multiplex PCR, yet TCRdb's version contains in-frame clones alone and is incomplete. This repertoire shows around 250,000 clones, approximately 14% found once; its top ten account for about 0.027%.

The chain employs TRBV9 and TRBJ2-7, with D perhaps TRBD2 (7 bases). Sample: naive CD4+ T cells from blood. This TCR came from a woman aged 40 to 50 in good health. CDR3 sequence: CASSVEAGAPYEQYF. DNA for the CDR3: TGTGCCAGCAGCGTAGAGGCGGGGGCCCCCTACGAGCAGTACTTC.